Listed here are 22 T cell receptor beta chains from one sample, sequenced in a study of Ad26.COV2.S vaccination and SARS-CoV-2 variants (dated by TCRdb to 2020 to 2022). Receptors were amplified or captured by the immunoSEQ multiplex PCR assay. TCRdb took this table from immuneACCESS and kept in-frame rearrangements with V and J called. Such tables lack part of the clones; where checked against another copy, unresolved V genes explain under half of the gap, and the rest is unexplained. This sample lists some 340,000 clones; over 80% were detected once. The ten top clones hold 2.1% of the sample. This specimen's treatment or condition label, interpreted: roughly 20 received Ad26.COV2.S at low or high dose, single or two shots; about 5 received placebo; per-sample allocation not given. For vaccine and placebo recipients, the sequenced repertoires came from samples collected on day 63 after the first injection.

The material was peripheral blood, obtained in a trial of Ad26.COV2.S vaccine versus placebo. The receptors derive from a person between 18 and 65 years old who received the Ad26.COV2.S COVID-19 vaccine or a placebo.

This clone was counted between two and nine times. The V gene is TRBV5-1, the J gene TRBJ2-1; 12 positions match TRBD1. The CDR3 runs 16 residues. Unmatched junction bases numbered 8, after V lost 1 base and J lost 9 bases. Germline CDR1 and CDR2: SGHRS and YFSETQ. This CDR3 reads CASSLQQGQGASEQFF. In DNA form, the CDR3 reads TGCGCCAGCAGCTTGCAGCAGGGACAGGGGGCAAGTGAGCAGTTCTTC.

The chain's CDR3 is CASSPGGARDNEKLFF. Here the CDR3 DNA reads TGCGCCAGCAGCCCCGGGGGGGCACGGGATAATGAAAAACTGTTTTTT. The chain uses TRBV5-1 and TRBJ1-4; D might be TRBD1 (6 bases). This CDR3 region has 16 residues. With 4 bases removed from V and 4 bases from J, the gap between germline ends came to 17 bases. Germline V gene sequence: CDR1 SGHRS, CDR2 YFSETQ.

This sequence joins TRBV19 and TRBJ1-5, with a tentative D call TRBD1 (5 bases). This CDR3 has 17 residues. CDR1 is LNHDA, CDR2 SQIVND, per germline (reference sequence). V was shortened by 7 bases and J by 2 bases, with 21 bases between the two germline ends. The CDR3 DNA is TGTGCCAGTACCCCCGGGCTCAGGGAAGGAGGCAATCAGCCCCAGCATTTT. This sequence encodes CASTPGLREGGNQPQHF.

The rearrangement links TRBV27 to TRBJ2-6; unclear D gene. Trimming shortened V by 2 bases and J by 0 bases, and 5 bases separated the two germline ends. This CDR3 has 15 amino acids. Germline lookup yields CDR1 MNHEY and CDR2 SMNVEV (reference sequence). CDR3 loop: CASSLMSSGANVLTF. The CDR3 nucleotides read TGTGCCAGCAGTTTAATGAGCTCTGGGGCCAACGTCCTGACTTTC. The complete variable domain, with remaining parts taken from reference TRBV27 and TRBJ2-6, reads EAQVTQNPRYLITVTGKKLTVTCSQNMNHEYMSWYRQDPGLGLRQIYYSMNVEVTDKGDVPEGYKVSRKEKRNFPLILESPSPNQTSLYFCASSLMSSGANVLTFGAGSRLTVL.

The V and J genes are TRBV6-5 and TRBJ1-3; the D gene is possibly TRBD1 (5 bases). Germline V gene data show CDR1 as MNHEY and CDR2 as SVGAGI. V lost 2 bases to trimming and J lost 0 bases, with 8 bases between them. The CDR3 totals 15 residues. CDR3 nucleotide sequence: TGTGCCAGCAGTTACGGGGCGCTCTCTGGAAACACCATATATTTT. Its protein product is CASSYGALSGNTIYF.

The genes are TRBV5-8 and TRBJ2-7, with TRBD2 identical over 7 bases. The CDR3 contains 15 residues. The germline V gene has CDR1 SGHTS and CDR2 YDEGEE. After removal of 1 base from V and 2 bases from J, the junction contained 6 bases not matched to a gene. The CDR3 is CASSLRPSGTYEQYF. The CDR3 DNA sequence: TGTGCCAGCAGCTTGAGGCCTAGCGGAACCTACGAGCAGTACTTC.

The V call is TRBV11-2, the J call TRBJ1-1; D perhaps matches TRBD1 (6 bases). With 1 base removed from V and 11 bases from J, the gap between germline ends came to 20 bases. CDR1 is SGHAT, CDR2 FQNNGV, per germline. The CDR3 covers 15 residues. The CDR3 sequence: CASSLVRGVDGNAFF. The DNA for the CDR3 is TGTGCCAGCAGCTTAGTTAGGGGGGTAGACGGTAACGCTTTCTTT.

The chain couples TRBV5-6 to TRBJ1-1, with a tentative D call TRBD1 (5 bases). V lost 1 base and J 3 bases, leaving 13 bases between the germline ends. The CDR3 runs to 15 residues. The germline CDR1 and CDR2 sequences are SGHDT and YYEEEE. The CDR3 protein is CASSLRIGGYTEAFF. Here the CDR3 DNA reads TGTGCCAGCAGCTTGAGGATTGGGGGGTACACTGAAGCTTTCTTT.

The genes are TRBV11-1 and TRBJ1-6, with D possibly TRBD1 on 6 matching bases. The CDR3 has 16 amino acids. The V and J ends lost 3 bases and 6 bases respectively, with 15 bases between them. Germline V gives CDR1 SGHAT, CDR2 FQDESV (reference sequence). For the CDR3, the DNA is TGTGCCAGCAGCTTGCGGACGGGGGGCCTTAATTCACCCCTCCACTTT. The encoded protein is CASSLRTGGLNSPLHF.

The chain couples TRBV7-9 to TRBJ1-3, with D perhaps TRBD1 (5 bases). V lost 0 bases to trimming and J lost 3 bases, with 6 bases between them. Per the germline V gene, CDR1 is SEHNR and CDR2 is FQNEAQ (reference sequence). This CDR3 region has 14 residues. CDR3 protein: CASSLAGDGNTIYF. In nucleotides, the CDR3 is TGTGCCAGCAGCTTAGCGGGGGATGGAAACACCATATATTTT.

The J gene is TRBJ2-5, the V gene TRBV12-5; D gene uncertain. CDR1 and CDR2 (germline): LGHNT, FRNRAP. V lost 1 base, J lost 3 bases, and 6 bases lay in between. The CDR3 is made up of 13 amino acids. CDR3 bases: TGTGCTAGTGGTTTGGGCCACGAAGAGACCCAGTACTTC. Its protein is CASGLGHEETQYF.

The chain has TRBV11-2 and TRBJ1-3; D gene uncertain. CDR3 length: 15 amino acids. Trimming took 4 bases from V and 0 from J, leaving 10 bases between them. CDR1 and CDR2 (germline): SGHAT, FQNNGV. The CDR3 DNA sequence: TGTGCCAGCAGCTCTGGGCGCAGCTCTGGAAACACCATATATTTT. This sequence encodes CASSSGRSSGNTIYF.

The rearrangement links TRBV28 to TRBJ2-3; 7 nucleotides agree with TRBD1. Germline trimming cut 6 bases from V and 1 base from J; bases unmatched to any gene: 7. CDR3 length: 15 amino acids. Germline V gene data show CDR1 as MDHEN and CDR2 as SYDVKM. CDR3 sequence (DNA): TGTGCCAGCAGCCTGGGACAGATAGGCACAGATACGCAGTATTTT. Translated: CASSLGQIGTDTQYF. Full variable domain (remainder filled in from reference TRBV28 and TRBJ2-3): DVKVTQSSRYLVKRTGEKVFLECVQDMDHENMFWYRQDPGLGLRLIYFSYDVKMKEKGDIPEGYSVSREKKERFSLILESASTNQTSMYLCASSLGQIGTDTQYFGPGTRLTVL.

This chain uses TRBV5-1 with TRBJ2-7, with 7 bases fitting TRBD1. V lost 4 bases and J lost 2; bases outside the gene matches: 6. CDR1 is SGHRS and CDR2 is YFSETQ in the germline V gene. This CDR3 contains 14 residues. In DNA form, the CDR3 reads TGCGCCAGCAGCACAGGACAGGTGCCCTACGAGCAGTACTTC. Amino acids: CASSTGQVPYEQYF. Supplemented by reference TRBV5-1 and TRBJ2-7, the full variable domain reads KAGVTQTPRYLIKTRGQQVTLSCSPISGHRSVSWYQQTPGQGLQFLFEYFSETQRNKGNFPGRFSGRQFSNSRSEMNVSTLELGDSALYLCASSTGQVPYEQYFGPGTRLTVT.

The rearrangement links TRBV9 to TRBJ1-5, with TRBD1 matching 10 bases. The CDR3 length is 15 residues. V was pared by 3 bases and J by 2 bases, with 2 bases of the junction left unmatched. CDR1 and CDR2 from the germline V gene are SGDLS and YYNGEE. For the CDR3, the DNA is TGTGCCAGCAGCGCCGGACAGGGGGGCAATCAGCCCCAGCATTTT. It is translated as CASSAGQGGNQPQHF.

This chain joins TRBV5-1 and TRBJ2-1; 8 bases are a match to TRBD2. With V trimmed by 4 bases and J by 8 bases, 11 bases remained unmatched. Germline lookup yields CDR1 SGHRS and CDR2 YFSETQ. There are 15 residues in the CDR3. The CDR3, as DNA: TGCGCCAGCAGCCCGCGGGGGGCCCATCCGGATGAGCAGTTCTTC. Translated: CASSPRGAHPDEQFF. The full variable domain, in which reference TRBV5-1 and TRBJ2-1 provide the parts outside the CDR3, is KAGVTQTPRYLIKTRGQQVTLSCSPISGHRSVSWYQQTPGQGLQFLFEYFSETQRNKGNFPGRFSGRQFSNSRSEMNVSTLELGDSALYLCASSPRGAHPDEQFFGPGTRLTVL.

This clone appeared once. Additional DNA sequences in this sample encode the identical CDR3. This sequence joins TRBV2 and TRBJ2-5; D is undetermined. The CDR3 length is 14 residues. Trimming stripped 4 bases from V and 1 base from J, with 10 bases between. CDR1 is SNHLY, CDR2 FYNNEI, per germline. CDR3 bases: TGTGCCAGCAGTGGAACCGCTTTCCAAGAGACCCAGTACTTC. It yields the protein CASSGTAFQETQYF.

The V gene is TRBV3-1 (or the pseudogene TRBV3-2), the J gene TRBJ2-5; no reliable D call. CDR3 length: 13 amino acids. Trimming took off 6 bases at V and 7 bases at J, with 15 bases between the two ends. CDR1 and CDR2 (germline): LGHDT, YNNKEL (reference sequence). The CDR3 reads CASSPNTLGTQYF. CDR3 DNA: TGTGCCAGCAGTCCAAATACTCTGGGGACCCAGTACTTC.

This clone appeared a few times. The gene calls are TRBV5-1 and TRBJ2-2; D unclear. CDR1 and CDR2 (germline): SGHRS, YFSETQ. V was trimmed by 4 bases and J by 5 bases, leaving 6 bases between them. The length of the CDR3 is 12 residues. The CDR3 is CASSRTTGELFF. CDR3 DNA sequence: TGCGCCAGCAGCCGTACAACCGGGGAGCTGTTTTTT.

The chain recombines TRBV7-9 with TRBJ2-7; 9 nucleotides line up with TRBD1. The germline CDR1 and CDR2 sequences are SEHNR and FQNEAQ (reference sequence). This CDR3 comprises 16 residues. The J segment lost 2 bases and the V segment lost 5 bases, leaving 10 bases of the junction unmatched. CDR3 bases: TGTGCCAGCAGCCTGCTGGGAGGGGACAGGGCCTACGAGCAGTACTTC. Its translation: CASSLLGGDRAYEQYF.

This rearrangement joins TRBV9 to TRBJ2-7; 11 bases align to TRBD2. The CDR3 is 14 amino acids. J gave up 3 bases and V 4 bases, and 3 bases lay outside the gene matches. CDR1 and CDR2 (germline): SGDLS, YYNGEE. The chain's CDR3 is CASSPGTSGYEQYF. The CDR3 nucleotides are TGTGCCAGCAGCCCCGGGACTAGCGGCTACGAGCAGTACTTC.

The chain recombines TRBV21-1 with TRBJ2-6; the DNA was not used to check the table's D call, TRBD2. TRBV21-1 is designated a pseudogene. The CDR3 is 20 residues long. Here the CDR3 DNA reads TGTGCCAGCAGCAACCGCCCGCAGGGAGGGGAGTGTGCTGGGGCCAACGTCCTGACTTTC. Its translation: CASSNRPQGGECAGANVLTF.